This TCR beta chain stems from a study of T cells in Graves' hyperthyroidism and ophthalmopathy. Study-wide results and limits: It was a median approximately 6.9 months before onset that the model predicted ophthalmopathy. Blood shared most expanded thyroid clonotypes above 0.001.

Comment on this clonotype: What it recognizes is unknown.

The study left out patients who had uncontrolled infection, other autoimmune disease, pregnancy or lactation. Out of 8.5 to 10 ml of fresh peripheral blood came the PBMCs. Germline assignment: CDR1 SEHNR and CDR2 FQNEAQ (reference sequence). CDR3 length: 13 residues. V was pared by 3 bases and J by 4 bases, with 3 bases of the junction left unmatched. Amplified TCR beta CDR3 regions came from RNA transcripts. The HTBI primer set was used in a first-round RT-PCR of the TCR CDR3. TCRdb fed the multiplex PCR reads into MiXCR, producing one record per CDR3 protein. Of about 59,000 distinct CDR3 sequences listed, under 70% are singletons.

Sequencing used blood. The TCR sequence derives from a woman aged 60-75 years with Graves' ophthalmopathy. The chain is built from TRBV7-9 and TRBJ2-7; 7 positions agree with TRBD1. CDR3 in amino acids: CASSFTGEYEQYF. For the CDR3, the DNA is TGTGCCAGCAGCTTTACAGGGGAATACGAGCAGTACTTC. Full variable domain (missing parts from reference TRBV7-9 and TRBJ2-7): DTGVSQNPRHKITKRGQNVTFRCDPISEHNRLYWYRQTLGQGPEFLTYFQNEAQLEKSRLLSDRFSAERPKGSFSTLEIQRTEQGDSAMYLCASSFTGEYEQYFGPGTRLTVT.